This record looks at one T cell receptor (beta chain) sequence and its context. The data were produced by immunoSEQ multiplex PCR, yet TCRdb's version contains in-frame clones alone and is incomplete. The sample carries about 79,000 clones, roughly 94% recorded once. The V segment lost 5 bases and the J segment 5 bases; nucleotides outside the gene matches: 14. In germline, CDR1 is LNHDA, CDR2 SQIVND (reference sequence). There are 16 residues in the CDR3. The sample originates from a study of OX40 agonist ivuxolimab in advanced cancers. The rearrangement links TRBV19 to TRBJ1-2; 7 positions match TRBD1. The clonotype comes from an adult with an advanced solid tumor such as melanoma, head and neck, liver or kidney cancer. The specimen was CD4+ or CD8+ T cells sorted from blood, collected in a trial of the OX40 agonist ivuxolimab. CDR3 DNA: TGTGCCAGTAGTTCCTGGGACAGTCGAGCCCTGTATGGCTACACCTTC. This encodes CASSSWDSRALYGYTF.